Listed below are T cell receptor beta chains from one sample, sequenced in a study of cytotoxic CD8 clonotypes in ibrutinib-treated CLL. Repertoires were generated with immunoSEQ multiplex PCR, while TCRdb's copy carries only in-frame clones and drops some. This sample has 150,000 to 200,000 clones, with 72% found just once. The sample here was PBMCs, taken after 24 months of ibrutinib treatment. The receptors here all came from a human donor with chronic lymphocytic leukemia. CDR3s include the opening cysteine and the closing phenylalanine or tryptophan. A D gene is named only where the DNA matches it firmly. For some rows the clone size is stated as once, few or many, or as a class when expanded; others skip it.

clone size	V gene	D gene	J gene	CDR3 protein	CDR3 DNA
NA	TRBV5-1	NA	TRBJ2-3	CASSLGSVWADTQYF	TGCGCCAGCAGCTTGGGGTCAGTCTGGGCAGATACGCAGTATTTT
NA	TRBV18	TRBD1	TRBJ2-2	CASSPFGTGYTGELFF	TGTGCCAGCTCACCATTCGGGACAGGGTACACCGGGGAGCTGTTTTTT
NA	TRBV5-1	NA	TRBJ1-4	CASSSETGAGQKLFF	TGCGCCAGCAGCTCTGAGACAGGCGCGGGGCAAAAACTGTTTTTT
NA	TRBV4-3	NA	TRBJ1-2	CASSQDLLLGPYGYTF	TGCGCCAGCAGCCAAGATCTTTTGTTGGGACCCTATGGCTACACCTTC
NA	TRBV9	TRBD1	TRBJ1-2	CASSVTGGVGYTF	TGTGCCAGCAGCGTAACAGGGGGAGTTGGCTACACCTTC
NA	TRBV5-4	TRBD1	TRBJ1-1	CASSLDRGGEAFF	TGTGCCAGCAGCTTGGACAGGGGAGGTGAAGCTTTCTTT
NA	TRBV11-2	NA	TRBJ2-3	CASSLSVAGLDTQYF	TGTGCCAGCAGCTTGTCGGTGGCGGGGTTAGATACGCAGTATTTT
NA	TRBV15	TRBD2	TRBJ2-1	CATSRLLAGGWDEQFF	TGTGCCACCAGCAGACTACTAGCGGGAGGGTGGGATGAGCAGTTCTTC
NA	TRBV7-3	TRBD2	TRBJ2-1	CASSTGLAGGQGYNEQFF	TGTGCCAGCAGCACGGGACTAGCGGGAGGTCAGGGGTACAATGAGCAGTTCTTC
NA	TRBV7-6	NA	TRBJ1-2	CASSLDMGNYGYTF	TGTGCCAGCAGCTTGGACATGGGAAACTATGGCTACACCTTC
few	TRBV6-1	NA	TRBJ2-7	CASNRLEGRYEQYF	TGTGCCAGCAATCGGCTAGAGGGTCGGTACGAGCAGTACTTC
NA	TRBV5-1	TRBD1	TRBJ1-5	CASSLTGGFEPQHF	TGCGCCAGCAGCTTGACAGGGGGCTTCGAGCCCCAGCATTTT
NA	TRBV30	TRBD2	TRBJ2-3	CAWSVGTSGSTDTQYF	TGTGCCTGGAGTGTCGGGACTAGCGGGAGCACAGATACGCAGTATTTT
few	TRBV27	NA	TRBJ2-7	CASSLSALPHSEQYF	TGTGCCAGCAGTTTATCGGCGTTACCCCACTCCGAGCAGTACTTC
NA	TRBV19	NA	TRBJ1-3	CASMSPRGRQTGGNTIYF	TGTGCCAGTATGTCTCCCCGTGGTCGACAGACGGGGGGAAACACCATATATTTT
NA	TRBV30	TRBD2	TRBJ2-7	CAWAGEAGLHYEQYF	TGTGCCTGGGCGGGGGAGGCAGGTCTACACTACGAGCAGTACTTC
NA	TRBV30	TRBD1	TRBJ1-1	CAWSALHGQGEAFF	TGTGCCTGGAGTGCTCTACACGGACAGGGTGAAGCTTTCTTT